The present T cell receptor (beta chain) was sequenced within a study of T cells in Graves' hyperthyroidism and ophthalmopathy. This clonotype has a handful of counts. This CDR3 has 13 amino acids. Per germline, CDR1 LNHNV and CDR2 YYDKDF (reference sequence). V was cut by 1 base and J by 9 bases, with 10 bases left in between. Amplification yielded TCR beta CDR3 regions, with RNA transcripts as the source. When the TCR CDR3 underwent first-round RT-PCR, the HTBI primer set was used. Via MiXCR, TCRdb re-called the multiplex PCR reads, giving one row per CDR3 protein. The sample has about 610,000 distinct CDR3 sequences, about a sixth seen once.

This chain connects TRBV15 to TRBJ2-1, with D possibly being TRBD1 (7 bases). The clonotype comes from a woman in her thirties or forties with Graves' ophthalmopathy. Sequencing used blood. CDR3 sequence (DNA): TGTGCCACCAGCAGAGTGGAGGGGGCTGAGCAGTTCTTC. It encodes CATSRVEGAEQFF. The full variable domain, its missing parts supplied by reference TRBV15 and TRBJ2-1, is DAMVIQNPRYQVTQFGKPVTLSCSQTLNHNVMYWYQQKSSQAPKLLFHYYDKDFNNEADTPDNFQSRRPNTSFCFLDIRSPGLGDTAMYLCATSRVEGAEQFFGPGTRLTVL.